This entry concerns a single T cell receptor beta chain. This record belongs to a study of PD-1 blockade in mismatch repair-deficient tumors. Data came from immunoSEQ multiplex PCR; TCRdb stores just in-frame clones and leaves some out. The data show some 100,000 clones, with 70% to 85% seen just once and about 6.3% held by the top ten. This CDR3 has 15 amino acids. The V segment lost 6 bases and the J segment 5 bases; nucleotides outside the gene matches: 1. Germline V gives CDR1 MNHEY, CDR2 SVGAGI. Three pembrolizumab responders had their TCRs sequenced. The receptor was isolated from an adult with mismatch repair-deficient cancer. The chain uses TRBV6-5 and TRBJ2-2; 15 bases line up with TRBD2. Source: peripheral blood, taken around 8 months after starting pembrolizumab. CDR3 loop: CASRGLAGGTGELFF. The CDR3 region has the DNA TGTGCCAGCAGGGGACTAGCGGGAGGTACCGGGGAGCTGTTTTTT.